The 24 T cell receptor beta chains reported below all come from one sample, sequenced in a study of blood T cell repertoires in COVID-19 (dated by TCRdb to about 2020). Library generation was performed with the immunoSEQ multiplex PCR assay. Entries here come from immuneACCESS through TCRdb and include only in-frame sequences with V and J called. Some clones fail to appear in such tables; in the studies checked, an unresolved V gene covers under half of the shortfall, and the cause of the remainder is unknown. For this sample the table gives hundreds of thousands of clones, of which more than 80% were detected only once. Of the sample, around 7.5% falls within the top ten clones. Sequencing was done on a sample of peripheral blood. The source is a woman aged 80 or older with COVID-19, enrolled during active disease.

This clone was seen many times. CDR3 in DNA: TGTGCCAGCAGCGTAGGGGGGACAGCTTCCTACGAGCAGTACTTC. This translates into CASSVGGTASYEQYF. This rearrangement joins TRBV7-9 to TRBJ2-7, with a possible D match to TRBD1 (7 bases). Trimming left V 5 bases short and J 1 base short, with 15 bases between. CDR1 and CDR2 from the germline V gene are SEHNR and FQNEAQ (reference sequence). This CDR3 region has 15 residues.

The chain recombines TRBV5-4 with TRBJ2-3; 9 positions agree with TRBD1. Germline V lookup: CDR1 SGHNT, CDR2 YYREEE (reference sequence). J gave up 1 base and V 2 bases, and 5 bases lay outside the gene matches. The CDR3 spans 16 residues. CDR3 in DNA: TGTGCCAGCAGCTTAAAACGGACAGGGGGCACAGATACGCAGTATTTT. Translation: CASSLKRTGGTDTQYF.

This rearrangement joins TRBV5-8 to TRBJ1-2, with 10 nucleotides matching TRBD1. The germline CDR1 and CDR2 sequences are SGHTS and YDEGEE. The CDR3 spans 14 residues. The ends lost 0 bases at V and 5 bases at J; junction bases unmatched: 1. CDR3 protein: CASSLGQGAYGYTF. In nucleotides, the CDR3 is TGTGCCAGCAGCTTGGGACAGGGGGCGTATGGCTACACCTTC.

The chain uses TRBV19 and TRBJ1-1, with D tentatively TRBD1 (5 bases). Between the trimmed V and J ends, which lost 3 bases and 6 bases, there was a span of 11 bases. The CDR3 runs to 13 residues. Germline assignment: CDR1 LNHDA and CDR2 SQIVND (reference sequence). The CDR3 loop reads CASSIAGIAEAFF. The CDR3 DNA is TGTGCCAGTAGTATCGCAGGGATCGCTGAAGCTTTCTTT.

For the CDR3, the DNA is TGCGCCAGCAGCCACCAAGCGGGAGCGAGCTCCTACAATGAGCAGTTCTTC. It encodes CASSHQAGASSYNEQFF. V gene TRBV4-3 combines with J gene TRBJ2-1; 8 positions match TRBD2. With 3 bases clipped from V and 0 bases from J, the junction kept 7 bases outside the gene matches. In germline, CDR1 is LGHNA, CDR2 YSLEER. This CDR3 region has 17 residues.

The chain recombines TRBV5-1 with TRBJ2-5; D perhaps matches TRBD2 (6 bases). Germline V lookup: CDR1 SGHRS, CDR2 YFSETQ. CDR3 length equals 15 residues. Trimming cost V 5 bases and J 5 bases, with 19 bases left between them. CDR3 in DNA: TGCGCCAGCAGGCCCTATACGGAGGGTTGGGAGACCCAGTACTTC. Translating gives CASRPYTEGWETQYF.

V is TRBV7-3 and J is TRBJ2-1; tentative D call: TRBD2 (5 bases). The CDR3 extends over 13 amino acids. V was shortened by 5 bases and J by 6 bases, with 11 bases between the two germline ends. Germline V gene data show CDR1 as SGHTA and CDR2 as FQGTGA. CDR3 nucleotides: TGTGCCAGCAGCCCTTTTCTAGCCAATGAGCAGTTCTTC. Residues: CASSPFLANEQFF.

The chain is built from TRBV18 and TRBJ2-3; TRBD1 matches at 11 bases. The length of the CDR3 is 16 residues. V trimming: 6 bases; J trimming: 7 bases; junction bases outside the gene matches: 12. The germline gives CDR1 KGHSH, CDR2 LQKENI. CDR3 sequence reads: CASSPSGTGGAYTQYF. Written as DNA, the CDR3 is TGTGCCAGCTCCCCCTCCGGGACAGGGGGAGCGTATACGCAGTATTTT. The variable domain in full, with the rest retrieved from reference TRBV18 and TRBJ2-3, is NAGVMQNPRHLVRRRGQEARLRCSPMKGHSHVYWYRQLPEEGLKFMVYLQKENIIDESGMPKERFSAEFPKEGPSILRIQQVVRGDSAAYFCASSPSGTGGAYTQYFGPGTRLTVL.

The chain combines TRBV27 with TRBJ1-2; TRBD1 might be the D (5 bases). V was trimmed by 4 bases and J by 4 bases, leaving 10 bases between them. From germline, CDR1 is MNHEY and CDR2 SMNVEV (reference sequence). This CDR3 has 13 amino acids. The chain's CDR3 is CASSSRALYGYTF. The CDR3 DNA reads TGTGCCAGCAGTTCCAGGGCCCTCTATGGCTACACCTTC.

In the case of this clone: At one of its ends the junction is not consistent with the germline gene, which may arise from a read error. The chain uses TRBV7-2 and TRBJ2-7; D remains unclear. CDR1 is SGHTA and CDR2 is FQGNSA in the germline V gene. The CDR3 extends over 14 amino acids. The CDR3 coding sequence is TGTGCCAGCAGCTTAGCCGTTGCCTCCTACCAGCAGTACTTC. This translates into CASSLAVASYQQYF.

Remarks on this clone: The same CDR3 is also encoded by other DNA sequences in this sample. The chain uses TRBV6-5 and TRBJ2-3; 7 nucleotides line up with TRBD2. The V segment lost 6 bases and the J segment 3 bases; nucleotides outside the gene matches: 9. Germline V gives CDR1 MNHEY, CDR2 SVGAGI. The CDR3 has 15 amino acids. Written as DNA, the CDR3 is TGTGCCAGCAGCTACAACGGACTAGGGACAGATACGCAGTATTTT. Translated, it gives CASSYNGLGTDTQYF.

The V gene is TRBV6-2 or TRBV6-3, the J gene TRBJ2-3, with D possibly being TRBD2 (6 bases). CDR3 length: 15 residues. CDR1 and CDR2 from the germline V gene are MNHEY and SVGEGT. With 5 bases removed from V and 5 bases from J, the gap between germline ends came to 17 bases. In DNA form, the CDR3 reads TGTGCCAGCAGTACCCGGGGGAGAGAGCTAGATACGCAGTATTTT. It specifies CASSTRGRELDTQYF.

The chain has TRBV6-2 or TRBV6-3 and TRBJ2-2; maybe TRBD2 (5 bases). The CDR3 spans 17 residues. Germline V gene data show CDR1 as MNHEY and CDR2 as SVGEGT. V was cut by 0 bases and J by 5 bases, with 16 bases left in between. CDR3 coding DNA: TGTGCCAGCAGTTACTCAGAGGGTTCGTTTTTGACCGGGGAGCTGTTTTTT. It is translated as CASSYSEGSFLTGELFF.

The CDR3 DNA reads TGCGCCAGCAGCTTGGGGGGACAGGTCAATCAGCCCCAGCATTTT. This gives the protein CASSLGGQVNQPQHF. V usage is TRBV5-1 and J usage is TRBJ1-5; 8 bases agree with TRBD1. There are 15 residues in the CDR3. The junction had 2 bases not matched to a gene; V was cut back by 0 bases and J by 3 bases. Germline loops: CDR1 SGHRS, CDR2 YFSETQ.

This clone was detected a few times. CDR3 amino acids: CASSPRKTSPLNTGELFF. CDR3 DNA: TGTGCCAGCTCACCGCGAAAGACTAGCCCTCTGAACACCGGGGAGCTGTTTTTT. This chain joins TRBV18 and TRBJ2-2; TRBD2 agrees at 7 bases. Germline lookup yields CDR1 KGHSH and CDR2 LQKENI. After removal of 3 bases from V and 1 base from J, the junction contained 11 bases not matched to a gene. This CDR3 contains 18 residues.

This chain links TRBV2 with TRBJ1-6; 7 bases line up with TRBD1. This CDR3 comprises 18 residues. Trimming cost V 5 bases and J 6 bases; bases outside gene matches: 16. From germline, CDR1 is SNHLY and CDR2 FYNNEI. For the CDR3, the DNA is TGTGCCAGCAGTCGAGACCTACAGGGGCGTACCCTTAATTCACCCCTCCACTTT. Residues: CASSRDLQGRTLNSPLHF.

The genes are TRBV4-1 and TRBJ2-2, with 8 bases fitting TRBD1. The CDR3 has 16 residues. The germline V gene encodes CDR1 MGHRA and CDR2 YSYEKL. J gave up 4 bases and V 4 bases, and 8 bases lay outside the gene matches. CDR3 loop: CASSPTGVWSTGELFF. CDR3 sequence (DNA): TGCGCCAGCAGCCCGACAGGGGTTTGGAGCACCGGGGAGCTGTTTTTT.

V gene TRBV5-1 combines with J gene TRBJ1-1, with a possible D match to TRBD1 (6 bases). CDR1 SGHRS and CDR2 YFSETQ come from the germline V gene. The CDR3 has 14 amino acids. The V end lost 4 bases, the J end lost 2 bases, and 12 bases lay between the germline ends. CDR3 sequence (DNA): TGCGCCAGCAGCCTGGGACACCTTAACACTGAAGCTTTCTTT. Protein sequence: CASSLGHLNTEAFF. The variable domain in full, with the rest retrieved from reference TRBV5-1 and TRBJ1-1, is KAGVTQTPRYLIKTRGQQVTLSCSPISGHRSVSWYQQTPGQGLQFLFEYFSETQRNKGNFPGRFSGRQFSNSRSEMNVSTLELGDSALYLCASSLGHLNTEAFFGQGTRLTVV.

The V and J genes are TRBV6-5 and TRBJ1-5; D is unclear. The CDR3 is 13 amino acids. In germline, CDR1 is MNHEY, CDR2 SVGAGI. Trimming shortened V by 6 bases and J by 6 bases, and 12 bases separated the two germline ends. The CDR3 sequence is CASSRDQIQPQHF. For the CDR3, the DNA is TGTGCCAGCAGCCGAGATCAAATTCAGCCCCAGCATTTT.

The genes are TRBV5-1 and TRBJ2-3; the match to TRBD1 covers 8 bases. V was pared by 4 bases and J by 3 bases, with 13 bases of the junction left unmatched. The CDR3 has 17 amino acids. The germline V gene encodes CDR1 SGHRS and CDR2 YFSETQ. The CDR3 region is CASSAAGGGAHTDTQYF. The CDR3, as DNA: TGCGCCAGCAGCGCCGCAGGGGGCGGCGCGCATACAGATACGCAGTATTTT.

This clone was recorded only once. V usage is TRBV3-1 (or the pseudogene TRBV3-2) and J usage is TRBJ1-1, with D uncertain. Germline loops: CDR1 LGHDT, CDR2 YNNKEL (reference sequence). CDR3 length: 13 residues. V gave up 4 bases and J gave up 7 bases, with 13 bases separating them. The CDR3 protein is CASSPSTGIEAFF. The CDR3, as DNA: TGTGCCAGCAGCCCATCGACGGGGATTGAAGCTTTCTTT.

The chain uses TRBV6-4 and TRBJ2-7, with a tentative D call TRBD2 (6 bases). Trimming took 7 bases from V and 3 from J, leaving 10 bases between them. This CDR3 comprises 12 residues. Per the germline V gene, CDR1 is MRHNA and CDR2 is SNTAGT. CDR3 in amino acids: CASKRLGYEQYF. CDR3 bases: TGTGCCAGCAAACGACTAGGCTACGAGCAGTACTTC.

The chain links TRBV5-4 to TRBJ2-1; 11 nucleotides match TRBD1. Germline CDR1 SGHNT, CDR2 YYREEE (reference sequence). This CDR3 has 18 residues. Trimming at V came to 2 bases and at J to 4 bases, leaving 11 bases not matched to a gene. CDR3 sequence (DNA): TGTGCCAGCAGCTTAGGTCGGGACAGGGGGGACCGTTACAATGAGCAGTTCTTC. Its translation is CASSLGRDRGDRYNEQFF.

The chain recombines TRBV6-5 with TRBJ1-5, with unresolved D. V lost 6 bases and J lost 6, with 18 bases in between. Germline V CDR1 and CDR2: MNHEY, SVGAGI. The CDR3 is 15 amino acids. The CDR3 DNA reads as TGTGCCAGCAGCCTCGGGCGGGGAGTCTTTCAGCCCCAGCATTTT. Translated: CASSLGRGVFQPQHF.